This TCR beta chain was retrieved from a study of cytomegalovirus exposure and HLA in healthy donors. Study observations and caveats: Some V segments, TRBV6-2 and TRBV6-3 among them, were indistinguishable and were therefore excluded. Most of the CMV-associated TCR beta chains (in a later analysis) appeared to be HLA-restricted. The authors enumerated 164 TCR beta chains as linked to cytomegalovirus.

Germline loops: CDR1 MDHEN, CDR2 SYDVKM. This CDR3 has 14 residues. V lost 2 bases and J 4 bases, leaving 9 bases between the germline ends. For this clone: Its antigen is currently unknown.

Primers for the PCR totalled 60 Vbeta and 13 Jbeta. In the original processing: Some 11 million of the roughly 77 million unique TCR beta chains counted in a later analysis were shared. Generated by immunoSEQ multiplex PCR, the TCRdb table keeps only in-frame clones and is missing some. The V and J calls and clone size were taken over from that table, and D and trimming were inferred from the DNA. Found here are 85,000 to 130,000 clones, 65% to 80% of them singletons; the top ten hold around 3%. The sequence was collected from a male donor in good health and CMV-seropositive. The chain uses TRBV28 and TRBJ1-5; no clear D. Sample: PBMCs. CDR3 in DNA: TGTGCCAGCAGTTTAAATATCGGGAATCAGCCCCAGCATTTT. This translates into CASSLNIGNQPQHF.